One T cell receptor (beta chain) is described in this entry. No antigen is known for it. CDR3 length equals 13 residues. V gave up 4 bases and J gave up 2 bases, with 9 bases separating them. Germline assignment: CDR1 SEHNR and CDR2 FQNEAQ (reference sequence). Using immunoSEQ multiplex PCR, the repertoire was profiled, and TCRdb retains in-frame clones only, with some absent. Of fewer than 30,000 clones in the sample, more than 75% were seen once. The data belong to a study of T cells in narcolepsy. The study's findings and limits: Blood of same and different patients, but not healthy controls, reportedly held recurring autoreactive clonotypes.

The specimen sequenced was CD45RA- memory CD4+ T cells from PBMCs. The source is a human donor with narcolepsy. The rearrangement links TRBV7-9 to TRBJ2-7, with D possibly matching TRBD2 (5 bases). CDR3 sequence: CASSSGNTYEQYF. The CDR3 DNA sequence: TGTGCCAGCAGCTCCGGGAATACCTACGAGCAGTACTTC.